Listed below are T cell receptor beta chains from one sample, sequenced in a study of cytomegalovirus exposure and HLA in healthy donors. TCRdb keeps only in-frame clones here, not all; method: immunoSEQ multiplex PCR. The sample has around 88,000 clones, approximately 79% seen once. The sequenced material came from PBMCs. The source is a male donor in good health and CMV-seronegative. Both conserved end residues are part of each CDR3. The order of the fields is V gene, J gene, CDR3 length, CDR3 protein.

TRBV28,TRBJ1-1,16,CASSPGVLGRDTEAFF
TRBV19,TRBJ2-6,13,CATSSTGANVLTF
TRBV6-5,TRBJ1-1,14,CASSPWTVNTEAFF
TRBV5-1,TRBJ1-2,13,CASSLEGAGGYTF
TRBV27,TRBJ1-1,13,CASSFSRRAEAFF
TRBV7-9,TRBJ2-1,12,CAIRLGQLAELF
TRBV9,TRBJ1-1,15,CASSVERGLNTEAFF
TRBV15,TRBJ2-7,15,CATSSNRGATYEQYF
TRBV29-1,TRBJ2-3,15,CSVQWASGSTDTQYF
TRBV9,TRBJ2-5,16,CASSLGLAGVAETQYF
TRBV6-5,TRBJ1-2,15,CASSYSGQPNYGYTF
TRBV2,TRBJ1-1,12,CASSEARNEAFF
TRBV18,TRBJ2-7,13,CASSPQQAYEQYF
TRBV29-1,TRBJ1-4,12,CSAQGPNEKLFF
TRBV4-1,TRBJ2-2,15,CASSQGRSSTGELFF
TRBV30,TRBJ1-5,16,CAWMKPRGRSNQPQHF
TRBV7-9,TRBJ2-7,16,CASSLAKPGLLRVQYF
TRBV9,TRBJ1-1,15,CASSTRETPVPEAFF
TRBV4-2,.,17,CASSPTFGTSGQETQYF
TRBV7-6,TRBJ1-2,17,CASSRINSGDGNYGYTF
TRBV5-1,TRBJ1-5,16,CASSLDGVGGNQPQHF
TRBV5-1,TRBJ1-1,15,CASSPTGGLDTEAFF
TRBV5-1,TRBJ2-7,13,CASSLGVLVEQYF
TRBV7-8,TRBJ2-1,14,CASSQTDSSDEQFF
TRBV4-2,TRBJ1-1,12,CASSLSGTEAFF
TRBV7-6,TRBJ2-3,17,CASSLAGGPSFTDTQYF
TRBV6-6,TRBJ1-1,12,CASSSMNTEAFF
TRBV5-6,TRBJ2-7,13,CASSATVGTGQYF
TRBV5-6,TRBJ2-7,14,CASSSGTASYEQYF
TRBV13,TRBJ2-1,14,CASSPRPVRDEQFF
TRBV25-1,TRBJ2-7,11,CASSEVMEQYF
TRBV7-9,TRBJ1-5,13,CASSFRGTEPQHF
TRBV6-5,TRBJ2-7,13,CASTNQGSYEQYF
TRBV6-6,TRBJ2-7,15,CASRGRDYTSYEQYF
TRBV27,TRBJ2-7,15,CASSLEGQGFYEQYF
TRBV28,TRBJ1-1,10,CASNGGDAFF
TRBV7-7,TRBJ2-2,17,CASSLASGRANTGELFF
TRBV14,TRBJ2-1,16,CASSHLAGGSYNEQFF
TRBV27,TRBJ2-7,18,CASSLSGLGALTRCEQYF
TRBV7-7,TRBJ2-6,18,CASSRETGGASGANVLTF
TRBV30,TRBJ1-4,15,CAWSSGQGEGEKLFF
TRBV6-6,TRBJ1-1,15,CASSSNPDRITEAFF